This is a list of T cell receptor beta chains from one sample in a study of blood T cell repertoires in COVID-19. Libraries were prepared by immunoSEQ multiplex PCR; TCRdb keeps only in-frame clonotypes and omits some of them. The table includes around 300,000 clones, approximately 90% detected once. Sequenced material: PBMCs or T cells enriched from blood (not recorded which). These receptor sequences come from a woman aged 55-70 years in a cohort exposed to, infected with or recovered from COVID-19 (not recorded which). Each CDR3 is given with its conserved first and last residue. The D gene is left open where the match is weak. For some rows the clone size is stated as once, few or many, or as a class when expanded; others skip it.

TGTGCCACCAGCCCGCGACCTAACAGTGCAACTAATGAAAAACTGTTTTTT CATSPRPNSATNEKLFF TRBV15 . TRBJ1-4 .
TGTGCCACTAAACAGGGGCCAAGTTACAATGAGCAGTTCTTC CATKQGPSYNEQFF TRBV19 . TRBJ2-1 TRBD1
TGCGCCAGCAGCCTGGGACACCAGACCGGGGAGCTGTTTTTT CASSLGHQTGELFF TRBV5-1 . TRBJ2-2 .
TGTGCCAGTAGTACCCGGGGTGATAATTCACCCCTCCACTTT CASSTRGDNSPLHF TRBV19 . TRBJ1-6 .
TGTGCCAGCAGCCGGCGCCGGGAGGGTTACGAGCAGTACTTC CASSRRREGYEQYF TRBV7-2 . TRBJ2-7 TRBD2
TGTGCCACCAGTGATCAAACTAGGGACACCGGGGAGCTGTTTTTT CATSDQTRDTGELFF TRBV24-1 few TRBJ2-2 .
TGTGCCACCAGCAGACGGGGGGAGCAGCCCCAGCATTTT CATSRRGEQPQHF TRBV15 . TRBJ1-5 .
TGTGCCAGCAGCCCAGGGGGCCCTAGCACAGATACGCAGTATTTT CASSPGGPSTDTQYF TRBV7-3 . TRBJ2-3 TRBD1
TGTGCCAGCAGCTTTCTCAGGGCTCGAGTGGGCTCTGGAAACACCATATATTTT CASSFLRARVGSGNTIYF TRBV7-8 . TRBJ1-3 .
TGTGCCAGCGGAGCGGACACTGAAGCTTTCTTT CASGADTEAFF TRBV2 . TRBJ1-1 .
TGTGCCAGCAGTTTCCCCAACCTCGACAGCACTGAAGCTTTCTTT CASSFPNLDSTEAFF TRBV28 . TRBJ1-1 .
TGTGCCAGCTCACCACTCGGACAGAGGAATCAGCCCCAGCATTTT CASSPLGQRNQPQHF TRBV18 . TRBJ1-5 .
TGTGCCAGTAGACGAGGACTAGCGTCTCAAGAGACCCAGTACTTC CASRRGLASQETQYF TRBV19 few TRBJ2-5 TRBD2
TGTGCCAGCAGCCAAACTAGGACAGCCGGGGAGCTGTTTTTT CASSQTRTAGELFF TRBV3-1/TRBV3-2 once TRBJ2-2 .
TGCAGCGGACTAGGGACAGGCTTCACTGAAGCTTTCTTT CSGLGTGFTEAFF TRBV29-1 . TRBJ1-1 TRBD1
TGTGCCAGCAGTTGGGCAGGGAATCAGCCCCAGCATTTT CASSWAGNQPQHF TRBV28 . TRBJ1-5 .
TGTGCCAGCAGTCGAGGACAAGCAACTAATGAAAAACTGTTTTTT CASSRGQATNEKLFF TRBV6-2/TRBV6-3 . TRBJ1-4 .
TGCGCCAGCAGCCGGGACAGGAGCTACAATGAGCAGTTCTTC CASSRDRSYNEQFF TRBV4-1 once TRBJ2-1 TRBD1
TGTGCCAGCAGTTTCGGGGGGCACACTGAAGCTTTCTTT CASSFGGHTEAFF TRBV12-3/TRBV12-4 . TRBJ1-1 .
TGTGCCAGCAGCTCGGGACTAGCGGGAGGGGGAAAGACCCAGTACTTC CASSSGLAGGGKTQYF TRBV7-2 . TRBJ2-5 TRBD2
TGTGCCAGCAGCACCGGGACCTACAAGCGGGAGCTGTCCCAACGCACAGATACGCAGTATTTT CASSTGTYKRELSQRTDTQYF TRBV2 . TRBJ2-3 TRBD2
TGTGCCAGTAGTACCAGACAGGGACAAATGGGCTACGAGCAGTACTTC CASSTRQGQMGYEQYF TRBV19 . TRBJ2-7 TRBD1
TGTGCCAGCTCACCACCGAGCGGGGAGGGCCGTGAGCAGTACTTC CASSPPSGEGREQYF TRBV18 . TRBJ2-7 TRBD2
TGTGCCAGCTGGGGCGGGAGAAGTTACAATGAGCAGTTCTTC CASWGGRSYNEQFF TRBV6-5 once TRBJ2-1 TRBD2
TGTGCCAGCAGTGAAGCGCTACGACAGGGAAACACTGAAGCTTTCTTT CASSEALRQGNTEAFF TRBV2 . TRBJ1-1 TRBD1
TGTGCCAGCAGTCACGACAGGCGCAATCAGCCCCAGCATTTT CASSHDRRNQPQHF TRBV6-6 . TRBJ1-5 .
TGTGCCAGCAGTTTAGGCAGGATTACACAAGAGACCCAGTACTTC CASSLGRITQETQYF TRBV27 . TRBJ2-5 .
TGTGCCAGCAGCTTAAAGTTTAGCGGGAGTGGAGGGGAGCTGTTTTTT CASSLKFSGSGGELFF TRBV7-8 . TRBJ2-2 TRBD2
TGTGCCAGCAGCCAGGGACTAGCGGAGTACCAAGAGACCCAGTACTTC CASSQGLAEYQETQYF TRBV3-1/TRBV3-2 . TRBJ2-5 TRBD2
TGTGCCAGCAGCTTATCCGGGGAGGGCAATCAGCCCCAGCATTTT CASSLSGEGNQPQHF TRBV7-2 . TRBJ1-5 .